The rows below give T cell receptor beta chains drawn from one sample of a study of tumor-infiltrating lymphocytes in primary liver carcinoma. TCRdb reanalysed the multiplex PCR reads using MiXCR and keeps one entry per CDR3 protein. The sample lists 310,000 or so distinct CDR3 sequences, about three fifths occurring once. Sample: peripheral blood. The receptors derive from a woman under 40 with primary liver carcinoma and hepatitis B virus infection. Both conserved end residues are part of each CDR3. The order of the fields is D gene, V gene, J gene, clone size, CDR3 DNA, CDR3 protein. A D gene is named only where the DNA matches it firmly. A clone size is listed for some rows: how often the clone was seen (once, few, many), or a class if it is expanded.

d_call: NA; v_call: TRBV6-2/TRBV6-3; j_call: TRBJ1-5; clone_size: NA; cdr3_nt: TGTGCCAGCAGTTACAACAGATTGAATCAGCACCAGCATTTT; cdr3_aa: CASSYNRLNQHQHF
d_call: TRBD2; v_call: TRBV6-4; j_call: TRBJ2-3; clone_size: once; cdr3_nt: TGTGCCAGCAGTGTACTAGCGGGAGCTGGCACAGATACGCAGTATTTT; cdr3_aa: CASSVLAGAGTDTQYF
d_call: NA; v_call: TRBV6-6; j_call: TRBJ2-2; clone_size: NA; cdr3_nt: TGTGCCAGTGGTACACAGGGTAGAAACGGGGAGCTGTTTTTT; cdr3_aa: CASGTQGRNGELFF
d_call: NA; v_call: TRBV5-1; j_call: TRBJ2-5; clone_size: few; cdr3_nt: TGCGCCAGCAGCTTGGTGGCAGGATTTAACCAAGAGACCCAGTACTTC; cdr3_aa: CASSLVAGFNQETQYF
d_call: NA; v_call: TRBV11-3; j_call: TRBJ2-3; clone_size: many; cdr3_nt: TGTGCCAGCAGCTTAGCCTCCCCAGATACGCAGTATTTT; cdr3_aa: CASSLASPDTQYF
d_call: NA; v_call: TRBV28; j_call: TRBJ1-1; clone_size: NA; cdr3_nt: TGTGCCAGCACCAGGGGACACCTTGAAGCTTTCTTT; cdr3_aa: CASTRGHLEAFF
d_call: TRBD2; v_call: TRBV6-2/TRBV6-3; j_call: TRBJ2-1; clone_size: few; cdr3_nt: TGTGACAGCAGTCGACTAGCGGGAGAACGTGGGTTCTTC; cdr3_aa: CDSSRLAGERGFF
d_call: NA; v_call: TRBV5-6; j_call: TRBJ2-7; clone_size: few; cdr3_nt: TGTGCCAGCAGCTTGATTCCGGGTGAGCAGTACTTC; cdr3_aa: CASSLIPGEQYF
d_call: NA; v_call: TRBV6-5; j_call: TRBJ1-4; clone_size: many; cdr3_nt: TGTGCCAGCGGCCGGGACAATGAAAAACTGTTTTTT; cdr3_aa: CASGRDNEKLFF
d_call: TRBD1; v_call: TRBV11-2; j_call: TRBJ2-3; clone_size: NA; cdr3_nt: TGTGTCAGCAGCTTAGACCCCGGGACAGGGATCGCAGATACGCAGTATTTT; cdr3_aa: CVSSLDPGTGIADTQYF
d_call: TRBD2; v_call: TRBV29-1; j_call: TRBJ2-1; clone_size: many; cdr3_nt: TGCAGCGTCGGGTCCAGCCAAAGTAATAGCGGGAAGGCCCCCTACAATGAGCAGTTCTTC; cdr3_aa: CSVGSSQSNSGKAPYNEQFF
d_call: TRBD2; v_call: TRBV4-2; j_call: TRBJ2-1; clone_size: NA; cdr3_nt: TGTGCCAGCAGTCAATTGGAGGGCGGGAGATCCTACAATGAGCAGTTCTTC; cdr3_aa: CASSQLEGGRSYNEQFF
d_call: TRBD1; v_call: TRBV5-1; j_call: TRBJ2-2; clone_size: NA; cdr3_nt: TGCGCCAGCAGCTTTTCCGGGACAGTCGCCGGGGAGCTGTTTTTT; cdr3_aa: CASSFSGTVAGELFF
d_call: TRBD1; v_call: TRBV29-1; j_call: TRBJ2-3; clone_size: once; cdr3_nt: TGCAGCGCTGACGAATTGACCGGGACAGTATGGTATTTT; cdr3_aa: CSADELTGTVWYF
d_call: TRBD2; v_call: TRBV6-1; j_call: TRBJ2-5; clone_size: NA; cdr3_nt: TGTGCCAGCAGTCACGGGACTAGGGGGGTCCAATACTTC; cdr3_aa: CASSHGTRGVQYF
d_call: NA; v_call: TRBV29-1; j_call: TRBJ2-6; clone_size: NA; cdr3_nt: TGCGGCGTCGGACAGTACTCTGGGGCCAACGTCCTGACTTTC; cdr3_aa: CGVGQYSGANVLTF
d_call: TRBD1; v_call: TRBV6-5; j_call: TRBJ2-5; clone_size: few; cdr3_nt: TGTGCCAGCAGTGGCCAGGGGGCTGGCGGGGAGACCCAGTACTTC; cdr3_aa: CASSGQGAGGETQYF
d_call: NA; v_call: TRBV5-4; j_call: TRBJ2-1; clone_size: few; cdr3_nt: TGTGCCAGCAGCCCTCGACAAGGGGGATACAATGAGCAGTTCTTC; cdr3_aa: CASSPRQGGYNEQFF
d_call: NA; v_call: TRBV5-4; j_call: TRBJ2-3; clone_size: NA; cdr3_nt: TGTGCCAGCAGAAAACAGGGCAGTACAGATACGCAGTATTTT; cdr3_aa: CASRKQGSTDTQYF
d_call: TRBD2; v_call: TRBV10-3; j_call: TRBJ2-2; clone_size: NA; cdr3_nt: TGTGCCATCAGCATAGCGGGAGGTCGCGAAACCGGGGGGTTGTTTTTT; cdr3_aa: CAISIAGGRETGGLFF
d_call: TRBD1; v_call: TRBV5-4; j_call: TRBJ2-5; clone_size: NA; cdr3_nt: TGTGCCAGCAAACGAGGAAACAGGGGGCCCCAAGATACCCAGTACTTC; cdr3_aa: CASKRGNRGPQDTQYF
d_call: NA; v_call: TRBV11-1; j_call: TRBJ2-5; clone_size: NA; cdr3_nt: TGTGCCAGTAGCTCTGGACTGTCCGAAGAGACCCAGTACTTC; cdr3_aa: CASSSGLSEETQYF
d_call: NA; v_call: TRBV6-5; j_call: TRBJ1-5; clone_size: many; cdr3_nt: TGTGCCAGCACCCCCGGTAGCAATCAGCCCCAGCATTTT; cdr3_aa: CASTPGSNQPQHF
d_call: TRBD2; v_call: TRBV11-2; j_call: TRBJ2-1; clone_size: NA; cdr3_nt: TGTGCCGGCAGCTTAATGCTAGCGGAGTGGAATGAGCAGTTTTTC; cdr3_aa: CAGSLMLAEWNEQFF
d_call: TRBD1; v_call: TRBV14; j_call: TRBJ2-5; clone_size: NA; cdr3_nt: TGTGCCAGCAGCCCCGGGACAGGGTTATTCCAAGAGACCCAGTACTTC; cdr3_aa: CASSPGTGLFQETQYF
d_call: NA; v_call: TRBV4-2; j_call: TRBJ2-7; clone_size: NA; cdr3_nt: TGTGCCAGCAGCCAAGATAGACGGGGACGGTACGAGCAGTACTTC; cdr3_aa: CASSQDRRGRYEQYF
d_call: NA; v_call: TRBV5-8; j_call: TRBJ2-1; clone_size: NA; cdr3_nt: TGTGCCAGCAGCCGCGGTGACAGCTCCTACAATGAGCAGTTCTTC; cdr3_aa: CASSRGDSSYNEQFF
d_call: NA; v_call: TRBV29-1; j_call: TRBJ1-2; clone_size: many; cdr3_nt: TGCAGCGTTATAGGGGCTAACTATGGCTACACCTTC; cdr3_aa: CSVIGANYGYTF
d_call: TRBD2; v_call: TRBV11-2; j_call: TRBJ2-1; clone_size: NA; cdr3_nt: TGTGCCAGCAGCCCTTCTGGCAGTAATATGCCCCCGGGGACTAGCGGGAGGGAATACAAAGAGCAGTTCTTC; cdr3_aa: CASSPSGSNMPPGTSGREYKEQFF
d_call: TRBD2; v_call: TRBV28; j_call: TRBJ2-1; clone_size: NA; cdr3_nt: TGTGCCAGCAGTTCGATCGGCGTCCGGGAGGGAACGGTGAATGAGCAGTTCTTC; cdr3_aa: CASSSIGVREGTVNEQFF
d_call: TRBD2; v_call: TRBV5-4; j_call: TRBJ2-7; clone_size: NA; cdr3_nt: TGTGCCAGCAGCCCCGGGACTACAAGCCCCTACGAGCAGTACTTC; cdr3_aa: CASSPGTTSPYEQYF
d_call: NA; v_call: TRBV7-9; j_call: TRBJ2-1; clone_size: NA; cdr3_nt: TGTGCCAGCAGCTTATTTTCTAGATTCCCTTACAATGAGCAGTTCTTC; cdr3_aa: CASSLFSRFPYNEQFF
d_call: TRBD2; v_call: TRBV7-9; j_call: TRBJ2-2; clone_size: NA; cdr3_nt: TGTGCCAGCACCCCCCGAGCGGGAAACACCGGGGAGCTGTTTTTT; cdr3_aa: CASTPRAGNTGELFF
d_call: NA; v_call: TRBV11-2; j_call: TRBJ2-6; clone_size: NA; cdr3_nt: TGTGCCAGCAGCCGAATGCCCGGTAAAGGGCCAAGACTCTCTGGGGCCAACGTCCTGACTTTC; cdr3_aa: CASSRMPGKGPRLSGANVLTF
d_call: TRBD1; v_call: TRBV11-2; j_call: TRBJ2-1; clone_size: many; cdr3_nt: TGTGCCAGCAGCTTAGGACGGCCGGGACAGGGGAGAGAGGATGAGCAGTTCTTC; cdr3_aa: CASSLGRPGQGREDEQFF
d_call: NA; v_call: TRBV30; j_call: TRBJ2-7; clone_size: NA; cdr3_nt: TGTGCCTGGAATGTTGGGGGGCAATCCTACGAGCAGTACTTC; cdr3_aa: CAWNVGGQSYEQYF
d_call: NA; v_call: TRBV6-6; j_call: TRBJ2-2; clone_size: NA; cdr3_nt: TGTGCCAGCTTCGGGTCGAACACCGGGGAGCTGTTTTTT; cdr3_aa: CASFGSNTGELFF
d_call: NA; v_call: TRBV11-2; j_call: TRBJ1-1; clone_size: NA; cdr3_nt: TGTGCCAACAGCTCTGATGGCAGCTTGAACACTGAAGCTTTCTTT; cdr3_aa: CANSSDGSLNTEAFF
d_call: NA; v_call: TRBV11-2; j_call: TRBJ2-2; clone_size: NA; cdr3_nt: TGTGCCAGCAGACCGACTAACGTGAGGTCCACCGGGGAGCTGTTTTTT; cdr3_aa: CASRPTNVRSTGELFF
d_call: TRBD2; v_call: TRBV19; j_call: TRBJ2-2; clone_size: NA; cdr3_nt: TGTGCCAGTAGTAGCAGGGAGGGGACCGGGGAGCTGTTTTTT; cdr3_aa: CASSSREGTGELFF
d_call: NA; v_call: TRBV29-1; j_call: TRBJ1-3; clone_size: NA; cdr3_nt: TGCAACGTTGGCCGAGGGGTAGATGGAAATACCATATATTTT; cdr3_aa: CNVGRGVDGNTIYF
d_call: NA; v_call: TRBV10-2; j_call: TRBJ1-2; clone_size: many; cdr3_nt: TGCGCCAGCACCTCGACAAGGGCGGCGGGGTCGGGCTACACCTTC; cdr3_aa: CASTSTRAAGSGYTF
d_call: TRBD1; v_call: TRBV5-6; j_call: TRBJ2-4; clone_size: NA; cdr3_nt: TGTGCCAGCAGCACGGGGGGACAGGGGGGGAACATTCAGTACTTC; cdr3_aa: CASSTGGQGGNIQYF
d_call: NA; v_call: TRBV29-1; j_call: TRBJ2-7; clone_size: few; cdr3_nt: TGCAGCGTTGAAAATCCGGAGAGCTCCTACGAGCAGTACTTC; cdr3_aa: CSVENPESSYEQYF
d_call: NA; v_call: TRBV12-3/TRBV12-4; j_call: TRBJ1-5; clone_size: NA; cdr3_nt: TGTGTCAGCAGCTTAACAGGGAATCAGCTCCAGCATTTT; cdr3_aa: CVSSLTGNQLQHF
d_call: NA; v_call: TRBV7-9; j_call: TRBJ2-7; clone_size: few; cdr3_nt: TGTGCCAGCAGCTTAGCGGCTAGCGACTACGAGCAGTACTTC; cdr3_aa: CASSLAASDYEQYF
d_call: NA; v_call: TRBV5-1; j_call: TRBJ2-1; clone_size: NA; cdr3_nt: TGCGCCAGCAGCTTGTTGTCACTCGACAATGAGCACTTCTTC; cdr3_aa: CASSLLSLDNEHFF
d_call: NA; v_call: TRBV6-5; j_call: TRBJ2-2; clone_size: NA; cdr3_nt: TGTGCCAGCAGTTATGGACCAGCGCCGAACGCCGGGGAGTTGTTTTTT; cdr3_aa: CASSYGPAPNAGELFF
d_call: TRBD2; v_call: TRBV12-3/TRBV12-4; j_call: TRBJ2-3; clone_size: NA; cdr3_nt: TGTGCCAGCAGCTTAGCGGGGGTGGCAGATACGCAGTATTTT; cdr3_aa: CASSLAGVADTQYF
d_call: NA; v_call: TRBV11-3; j_call: TRBJ2-1; clone_size: NA; cdr3_nt: TGTGCCAGCAGCTTACCTCCGGGGCCCGGCAGTGAGCAGTTCTTC; cdr3_aa: CASSLPPGPGSEQFF
d_call: TRBD1; v_call: TRBV4-1; j_call: TRBJ2-3; clone_size: NA; cdr3_nt: TGCGCCAGCAGACAGGGCAGGGGGACAGATACGCAGTATTTT; cdr3_aa: CASRQGRGTDTQYF
d_call: NA; v_call: TRBV4-1; j_call: TRBJ1-2; clone_size: many; cdr3_nt: TGCGCCAGCAGCCAAGGTCCAAACAGGGTCCTCTATGGCTACACCTTC; cdr3_aa: CASSQGPNRVLYGYTF
d_call: NA; v_call: TRBV12-3/TRBV12-4; j_call: TRBJ2-5; clone_size: few; cdr3_nt: TGTGCCAGCAGTCGACTGGGACGGTACCAAGAGACCCAGTACTTC; cdr3_aa: CASSRLGRYQETQYF
d_call: NA; v_call: TRBV6-2/TRBV6-3; j_call: TRBJ2-2; clone_size: NA; cdr3_nt: TGTGCCAGCACCCCCGCTACCGGGCAGTACCACACCGGGGAGCTGTTTTTT; cdr3_aa: CASTPATGQYHTGELFF
d_call: NA; v_call: TRBV6-5; j_call: TRBJ2-1; clone_size: few; cdr3_nt: TGTGCCAGCAGTTTCCGGGACATCCCACGACCCTACAATGAGCAGTTCTTC; cdr3_aa: CASSFRDIPRPYNEQFF